This TCR beta chain was recorded in a study of tumor-infiltrating lymphocytes in primary liver carcinoma (dated by TCRdb to about 2017). The study in broad terms: Between November 2015 and early 2016, about five patients in China with histopathologically diagnosed primary liver carcinoma had surgical resection. The study combined TCRbeta repertoire sequencing, expression microarrays and whole-exome sequencing across five regions of each liver tumor, with adjacent normal tissue and blood. A total of some 35 specimens from 5 patients underwent TCRbeta repertoire sequencing, comprising 25 tumor regions, 5 adjacent noncancerous liver tissues and 5 peripheral blood samples. Tumors of the five patients were stage T1-T3 N0M0 with maximum diameters of roughly 4 to 10 cm. Reproducibility between technical replicate repertoires was high, with correlation coefficients above 0.95 and mean shared-clone rates approximately 0.91. Samples yielded roughly 3.5 to 8 million productive TCRbeta reads; read depth did not differ significantly between tissue types. Of the five patients (three men and two women, aged 30 to 69 years), four had hepatocellular carcinoma and one had combined HCC and intrahepatic cholangiocarcinoma.

What the research found in general, with its limitations: Since the samples were bulk and unsorted, there was no way to compare CD4+ and CD8+ T cell repertoires. Only 4 to 6 patients were included in the study, and the authors note that the findings should be validated in a larger study. Repertoire overlap was found to be higher between tumor regions (mean about 35%) than between tumor-adjacent (approximately 17%) or tumor-blood (about 15%) pairs, consistent with antigen-driven expansion. The top 250 clones accounted for a significantly greater share of the repertoire in tumors than in blood (p = 0.039). Only the TCR beta chain was sequenced, which likely underestimates true repertoire diversity because unpaired alpha chains were not captured.

According to the germline V gene, CDR1 reads MNHNS and CDR2 reads SASEGT. From its cysteine to its phenylalanine, the CDR3 spans 13 amino acids. This entry keeps only the CDR3 DNA: 39 bases, framed from base 1. Turning to this clonotype: The antigen it binds to is not known. The junction and the germline gene differ at one end; a read error may be behind it.

A constant-region primer and ProtoScript II reverse transcriptase were used to reverse-transcribe TCRbeta-specific cDNA from roughly 500 ng total RNA. Three nested multiplex PCR rounds, following a slightly modified ARM-PCR procedure, were used to build the TCRbeta libraries. Multiplex TRBV1-TRBV30 forward primers and a Cbeta reverse primer were used in the first two PCR rounds, each of which was run for 10 cycles. Sample barcodes and Illumina adapters were attached in a final 25-cycle PCR using Deep VentR polymerase. Amplicons of 200-500 bp were gel-purified with a QIAquick gel extraction kit before sequencing. The TCRbeta amplicons were sequenced with 250-bp paired-end reads on an Illumina HiSeq 2500. The authors' analysis ran thus. To recover full CDR3 sequences, reads were quality-trimmed using Trimmomatic v0.33 and paired reads were then merged using FLASH v1.2.11. V, D and J germline segments were assigned to the rearranged TCRbeta sequences using MiGEC v1.2.1b. Clonotype statistics and Shannon-Wiener diversity indices were computed with VDJtools v1.0.0. Except for diversity analysis, only each sample's 250 most abundant clonotypes were used in subsequent analyses to reduce sampling bias. The public reads were reprocessed in TCRdb via fastp at Q25 and MiXCR, keeping in-frame beta chains. Every entry covers one CDR3 protein and lists the most common genes and DNA from its rows. Here the V and J calls rest on TCRdb's processing, not on the authors' analysis. Across this sample there are about 200,000 distinct CDR3 sequences, with 65% seen only once. Of the sample, under 7.5% falls within the top ten clones.

TRIzol reagent was used to extract blood RNA from unsorted whole blood, while the DNeasy Blood & Tissue kit provided the germline DNA. Patients had chronic HBV infection and were treatment-naive at sampling. About 3.6 milliliters of peripheral blood were collected into K2EDTA tubes before surgery. The chain is made from TRBV6-1 and TRBJ1-1; a weak D assignment points to TRBD1 (6 bases agree). The sequence was collected from a woman in her sixties with primary liver carcinoma and hepatitis B virus infection. Sample: peripheral blood. The CDR3 in this case is CAGRLAGETEAFF. In nucleotide form, the sequence is TGTGCCGGCAGGCTAGCAGGGGAGACTGAAGCTTTCTTT.